This TCR beta chain was sequenced during a study of cytomegalovirus exposure and HLA in healthy donors. Study-wide points: The Asian-associated ancestry cluster reportedly had fewer N-insertions than the approximately 670-donor mean in a later analysis. Prior analysis indicated that the majority of TCR beta V segments exhibited productivity approximately 90% or approximately 30% of the time. More clonal expansion characterized HLA-associated TCR beta chains than equally common others in a later analysis.

PCR was performed using 60 Vbeta and 13 Jbeta primers. Per the authors' pipeline: Counted up in a later analysis, unique TCR beta chains came to some 75 million, with around 11 million shared. TCRdb keeps only in-frame clones here, not all; method: immunoSEQ multiplex PCR. That table is the source of V, J and clone size, and D and trimming were worked out from the DNA. The table includes roughly 120,000 clones, 75% to 85% detected once. Details on this clone: Antigen unknown.

The CDR3 is 14 residues long. CDR1 is MDHEN, CDR2 SYDVKM, per germline. V gave up 5 bases and J gave up 4 bases; unmatched junction bases: 5. This rearrangement joins TRBV28 to TRBJ2-1; 7 bases match TRBD2. The receptor was isolated from a male donor in good health and CMV-seropositive. The sequenced material came from PBMCs. The CDR3 here is CASSPRRGYNEQFF. The CDR3 bases are TGTGCCAGCAGTCCCCGGCGGGGGTACAATGAGCAGTTCTTC.